One and the same sample provided the 27 T cell receptor beta chains below, sequenced in a study of cytomegalovirus exposure and HLA in healthy donors (dated by TCRdb to 2016 to 2017). Receptors were amplified or captured by the immunoSEQ multiplex PCR assay. The multiplex PCR relied on a mix of 60 forward primers for TCR Vbeta segments and 13 reverse primers for TCR Jbeta segments. TCRdb stores this immuneACCESS table with in-frame sequences only. Part of the clones is absent; in the studies checked, under half of the shortfall reflects unresolved V genes, and no reason is known for the rest. This sample gives about 110,000 clones in total; roughly 71% of them show up just once. The top ten clones comprise 5.4% of the sample. The sequenced material came from PBMCs. The receptors were gathered from a woman between 65 and 79 years old in good health and CMV-seropositive.

The chain uses TRBV2 and TRBJ2-7; D ambiguous. CDR1 and CDR2 (germline): SNHLY, FYNNEI. This CDR3 contains 12 residues. Trimming cost V 6 bases and J 3 bases, with 9 bases left between them. CDR3 region: CASSQQIYEQYF. The CDR3 DNA sequence: TGTGCCAGCAGCCAACAGATCTACGAGCAGTACTTC.

The CDR3 nucleotides read TGCGCCAGCAGCCAAGAAGAGGGACAGGGACGCTCACCCCTCCACTTT. This gives the protein CASSQEEGQGRSPLHF. This chain joins TRBV4-1 and TRBJ1-6; 9 bases are a match to TRBD1. After removal of 0 bases from V and 10 bases from J, the junction contained 7 bases not matched to a gene. The CDR3 covers 16 residues. Germline assignment: CDR1 MGHRA and CDR2 YSYEKL.

The genes are TRBV7-2 and TRBJ2-7; D is uncertain. The CDR3 covers 11 residues. Germline CDR1 and CDR2: SGHTA and FQGNSA. The V end lost 1 base, the J end lost 6 bases, and 4 bases lay between the germline ends. The CDR3 bases are TGTGCCAGCAGCTTAGTCAGCGAGCAGTACTTC. Protein: CASSLVSEQYF.

The chain uses TRBV30 and TRBJ2-7; 8 bases are shared with TRBD2. The J segment lost 4 bases and the V segment lost 5 bases, leaving 16 bases of the junction unmatched. This CDR3 has 16 residues. Germline CDR1 reads GTSNPN; CDR2 reads SVGIG (reference sequence). In DNA, the CDR3 is TGTGCCTGGTCCCCCACACAGAGAGGCGGGAGGTACGAGCAGTACTTC. This translates into CAWSPTQRGGRYEQYF.

This rearrangement joins TRBV19 to TRBJ1-6, with D hard to call. With 10 bases removed from V and 0 bases from J, the gap between germline ends came to 13 bases. Germline values: CDR1 LNHDA, CDR2 SQIVND (reference sequence). This CDR3 has 15 residues. CDR3 region: CATHDRSSYNSPLHF. Here the CDR3 DNA reads TGTGCCACCCACGATCGTAGCTCCTATAATTCACCCCTCCACTTT.

The genes are TRBV5-1 and TRBJ2-7; 8 bases are a match to TRBD2. V gave up 0 bases and J gave up 1 base; unmatched junction bases: 3. The CDR3 covers 15 residues. Germline CDR1 and CDR2: SGHRS and YFSETQ. In DNA form, the CDR3 reads TGCGCCAGCAGCTTGGGTAGCGGGGTGTCCTACGAGCAGTACTTC. Protein product: CASSLGSGVSYEQYF.

This clone was detected only once. This chain joins TRBV12-5 and TRBJ2-1, with 13 positions matching TRBD2. This CDR3 is built from 17 residues. V shed 1 base, J shed 6 bases, and the junction held 6 bases outside the gene matches. The germline CDR1 and CDR2 sequences are LGHNT and FRNRAP. CDR3 DNA: TGTGCTAGTGGTTTGGGGCAAACTAGCGGGGGGGCCAATGAGCAGTTCTTC. Translating gives CASGLGQTSGGANEQFF.

The gene calls are TRBV4-3 and TRBJ2-1, with D possibly TRBD2 on 5 matching bases. Trimming cost V 0 bases and J 5 bases, with 11 bases left between them. Germline V CDR1 and CDR2: LGHNA, YSLEER. The CDR3 has 15 residues. The chain's CDR3 is CASSQDRLANNEQFF. In DNA, the CDR3 is TGCGCCAGCAGCCAAGACCGCCTAGCTAACAATGAGCAGTTCTTC.

The chain combines TRBV7-2 with TRBJ2-5; the D gene is possibly TRBD2 (5 bases). CDR3 length: 15 amino acids. Trimming stripped 6 bases from V and 4 bases from J, with 18 bases between. Germline V lookup: CDR1 SGHTA, CDR2 FQGNSA. The CDR3 DNA reads as TGTGCCAGCAGTCTGAGGGCCTTAATGGGAGAGACCCAGTACTTC. Translated: CASSLRALMGETQYF.

The chain employs TRBV6-6 and TRBJ2-3, with unresolved D. The length of the CDR3 is 14 residues. Trimming left V 7 bases short and J 0 bases short, with 11 bases between. CDR1 and CDR2 (germline): MNHNY, SVGAGI (reference sequence). CDR3 residues: CASKERPSTDTQYF. DNA for the CDR3: TGTGCCAGCAAAGAGCGTCCTAGCACAGATACGCAGTATTTT.

The V call is TRBV19, the J call TRBJ2-7, with 8 bases matching TRBD1. Trimming took 4 bases from V and 2 from J; bases not matched to a gene: 7. Germline values: CDR1 LNHDA, CDR2 SQIVND (reference sequence). The CDR3 is 15 residues long. DNA of the CDR3: TGTGCCAGTAGTACCGCACAGGGGGGCCCCTACGAGCAGTACTTC. Encoded protein: CASSTAQGGPYEQYF.

The CDR3 nucleotides read TGTGCCAGCAGCCTGGACAGGGTTTACGGCTACACCTTC. Protein sequence: CASSLDRVYGYTF. The chain is built from TRBV5-4 and TRBJ1-2, with 8 bases matching TRBD1. The CDR3 consists of 13 residues. CDR1 is SGHNT, CDR2 YYREEE, per germline (reference sequence). Germline trimming cut 4 bases from V and 8 bases from J; bases unmatched to any gene: 7.

V is TRBV29-1 and J is TRBJ2-6, with 8 bases fitting TRBD1. Germline CDR1 and CDR2: SQVTM and ANQGSEA. V lost 5 bases to trimming and J lost 2 bases; unmatched junction nucleotides: 5. This CDR3 has 15 amino acids. CDR3 nucleotides: TGCAGCGTTTGGACAGGGAGGACTGGGGCCAACGTCCTGACTTTC. Translating gives CSVWTGRTGANVLTF.

The genes are TRBV4-1 and TRBJ2-1; TRBD2 matches at 9 bases. The length of the CDR3 is 17 residues. J lost 8 bases, V lost 0 bases, and 11 bases had no gene match. The germline CDR1 and CDR2 sequences are MGHRA and YSYEKL. The CDR3 here is CASSQDRMRGGRDEQFF. The DNA for the CDR3 is TGCGCCAGCAGCCAAGATCGGATGCGGGGGGGCCGCGATGAGCAGTTCTTC.

This clone has just one count. The J gene is TRBJ2-1, the V gene TRBV5-1; the D gene is possibly TRBD1 (5 bases). The CDR3 runs 16 residues. The ends were cut back, 7 bases at V and 0 bases at J, with 17 bases in the middle. Per the germline V gene, CDR1 is SGHRS and CDR2 is YFSETQ. CDR3 DNA sequence: TGCGCCAGCCAACCCCTAGGGGATAGCTCCTACAATGAGCAGTTCTTC. Residues: CASQPLGDSSYNEQFF.

V is TRBV5-1 and J is TRBJ2-3; TRBD1 matches 9 bases. Germline-derived CDR1 and CDR2 are SGHRS and YFSETQ. The trim removed 4 bases at V and 4 bases at J, leaving 4 bases unmatched. The CDR3 spans 14 residues. The CDR3 DNA follows: TGCGCCAGCAGCCAGGGACAGGGAGCAGATACGCAGTATTTT. Residues: CASSQGQGADTQYF.

This chain links TRBV5-1 with TRBJ2-7, with D perhaps matching TRBD2 (6 bases). This CDR3 region has 14 residues. CDR1 SGHRS and CDR2 YFSETQ come from the germline V gene. V was trimmed by 0 bases and J by 1 base, leaving 8 bases between them. CDR3 loop: CASSLVGGSYEQYF. The CDR3 nucleotides are TGCGCCAGCAGCTTGGTGGGGGGATCCTACGAGCAGTACTTC.

This clone is labeled as medium-sized. The V call is TRBV6-5, the J call TRBJ1-3, with no clear D. CDR1 is MNHEY and CDR2 is SVGAGI in the germline V gene. V was trimmed by 0 bases and J by 0 bases, leaving 9 bases between them. The CDR3 contains 16 residues. The chain's CDR3 is CASSYSEGSSGNTIYF. For the CDR3, the DNA is TGTGCCAGCAGTTACTCCGAGGGTAGCTCTGGAAACACCATATATTTT.

The chain carries TRBV10-3 and TRBJ2-5, with D maybe TRBD2 (6 bases). Germline loops: CDR1 ENHRY, CDR2 SYGVKD. V lost 10 bases, J lost 2 bases, and 14 bases lay in between. The CDR3 spans 13 residues. CDR3 amino acids: CATGDSVQETQYF. DNA for the CDR3: TGTGCCACGGGGGACTCGGTGCAAGAGACCCAGTACTTC.

This chain joins TRBV7-6 and TRBJ2-2, with TRBD2 matching over 10 bases. Germline-derived CDR1 and CDR2 are SGHVS and FNYEAQ. The CDR3 spans 16 residues. V shed 5 bases, J shed 3 bases, and the junction held 6 bases outside the gene matches. The CDR3 sequence: CASSPRTSGYTGELFF. CDR3 nucleotide sequence: TGTGCCAGCAGCCCGAGGACTAGCGGATACACCGGGGAGCTGTTTTTT.

This clone was detected only once. CDR3 sequence reads: CASSLQGLLNTGELFF. CDR3 DNA: TGTGCCAGCAGCTTACAGGGACTGTTGAACACCGGGGAGCTGTTTTTT. The chain has TRBV7-9 and TRBJ2-2; TRBD2 is a possible D gene (6 bases). The CDR3 extends over 16 amino acids. V was trimmed by 2 bases and J by 1 base, leaving 11 bases between them. CDR1 is SEHNR and CDR2 is FQNEAQ in the germline V gene (reference sequence).

V and J are TRBV6-6 and TRBJ1-5, with D perhaps matching TRBD1 (5 bases). The CDR3 length is 14 residues. The germline V and J ends were trimmed by 5 bases and 1 base, with 9 bases remaining between them. Germline CDR1 MNHNY, CDR2 SVGAGI (reference sequence). The CDR3 coding sequence is TGTGCCAGCAGTAAACAGGAGAGCAATCAGCCCCAGCATTTT. It encodes CASSKQESNQPQHF.

The V call is TRBV18, the J call TRBJ2-7, with D unresolved. Per germline, CDR1 KGHSH and CDR2 LQKENI. CDR3 size: 12 residues. The V end lost 3 bases, the J end lost 4 bases, and 7 bases lay between the germline ends. The CDR3 nucleotides are TGTGCCAGCTCACCCGGAGTTTACGAGCAGTACTTC. Protein: CASSPGVYEQYF.

The V call is TRBV4-1, the J call TRBJ2-7; no reliable D call. CDR1 and CDR2 (germline): MGHRA, YSYEKL. The CDR3 loop spans 17 amino acids. Deletions cut 0 bases from V and 0 bases from J, with 15 bases between. The CDR3 loop reads CASSQDFRGLSSYEQYF. CDR3 bases: TGCGCCAGCAGCCAAGATTTTAGAGGTTTAAGCTCCTACGAGCAGTACTTC.

This chain links TRBV27 with TRBJ2-1; possible D gene TRBD1, 6 bases. The germline gives CDR1 MNHEY, CDR2 SMNVEV (reference sequence). This CDR3 comprises 15 residues. V was trimmed by 4 bases and J by 2 bases, leaving 12 bases between them. As DNA, the CDR3 is TGTGCCAGCAGTTCGACAGGCCCAACCTACAATGAGCAGTTCTTC. It yields the protein CASSSTGPTYNEQFF.

This clone showed up just a few times. The rearrangement links TRBV27 to TRBJ2-1; possible D gene TRBD1, 5 bases. Trimming stripped 5 bases from V and 7 bases from J, with 12 bases between. CDR1 is MNHEY, CDR2 SMNVEV, per germline (reference sequence). This CDR3 comprises 13 residues. The CDR3 nucleotides are TGTGCCAGCAGTCCCTTGACAGTGAATGAGCAGTTCTTC. It yields the protein CASSPLTVNEQFF.

The rearrangement joins TRBV4-1 to TRBJ2-5; 7 bases match TRBD1. The length of the CDR3 is 17 residues. The ends lost 1 base at V and 1 base at J; junction bases unmatched: 9. Germline-derived CDR1 and CDR2 are MGHRA and YSYEKL. The CDR3 DNA reads TGCGCCAGCAGCCAAGCTCCTCCAGGGGGAATCCAAGAGACCCAGTACTTC. Protein sequence: CASSQAPPGGIQETQYF.